These 16 T cell receptor beta chains originate from one sample sequenced in a study of molecular identifiers for immune sequencing clone quantification. TCRdb recomputed calls from the PCR reads with MiXCR, one row per CDR3 protein. Of approximately 320,000 distinct CDR3 sequences listed, roughly 24% are singletons. Sequenced sample: naive CD8+ T cells from blood, with Jurkat cell RNA spiked in. As to subset: FACS-sorted CD8+CD4-CCR7+CD45RA+ naive T cells. Source of these receptors: a human donor in good health. Some libraries in this study had Jurkat cell RNA spiked in.

The J gene is TRBJ2-3, the V gene TRBV20-1, with TRBD1 as a possible D gene (5 bases). CDR1 is DFQATT, CDR2 SNEGSKA, per germline (reference sequence). The CDR3 extends over 13 amino acids. V lost 3 bases and J 5 bases, leaving 12 bases between the germline ends. CDR3 nucleotide sequence: TGCAGTGCTAGGGACAACGCGATAGATACGCAGTATTTT. Translation gives CSARDNAIDTQYF.

The rearrangement joins TRBV7-9 to TRBJ2-3; no clear D gene. CDR3 size: 14 residues. Germline V lookup: CDR1 SEHNR, CDR2 FQNEAQ (reference sequence). Trimming stripped 2 bases from V and 0 bases from J, with 6 bases between. The CDR3 DNA is TGTGCCAGCAGCTTACCAGACAGCACAGATACGCAGTATTTT. Translation: CASSLPDSTDTQYF.

There are a few counts of this clonotype. This chain joins TRBV4-2 and TRBJ2-7; 12 bases match TRBD2. With 3 bases clipped from V and 0 bases from J, the junction kept 3 bases outside the gene matches. In germline, CDR1 is LGHNA, CDR2 YNFKEQ. The CDR3 has 16 amino acids. The CDR3 nucleotides read TGTGCCAGCAGCCACGTGACTAGCGGGAGCTCCTACGAGCAGTACTTC. It encodes CASSHVTSGSSYEQYF.

This clonotype was seen repeatedly, ten times or more. The genes are TRBV4-3 and TRBJ2-1; TRBD1 matches 9 bases. This CDR3 is 13 amino acids long. The germline CDR1 and CDR2 sequences are LGHNA and YSLEER. Unmatched junction bases numbered 6, after V lost 8 bases and J lost 7 bases. The CDR3, as DNA: TGCGCCAGCTCAGGGGGGACAGGGAATGAGCAGTTCTTC. This encodes CASSGGTGNEQFF.

This clonotype appeared many times. The chain employs TRBV20-1 and TRBJ2-1, with a tentative D call TRBD2 (6 bases). V lost 3 bases, J lost 2 bases, and 8 bases lay in between. The length of the CDR3 is 13 residues. Looked up from germline, CDR1 is DFQATT and CDR2 is SNEGSKA (reference sequence). CDR3 sequence: CSASLATYNEQFF. The CDR3 region has the DNA TGCAGTGCTAGCCTAGCGACCTACAATGAGCAGTTCTTC.

To note about this clonotype: A much larger clone is a single base away; this may be a read error. V usage is TRBV12-3 or TRBV12-4 and J usage is TRBJ2-3, with 7 nucleotides matching TRBD2. The CDR3 spans 15 residues. J gave up 4 bases and V 5 bases, and 9 bases lay outside the gene matches. The CDR3 bases are TGTGCCAGCAGTCAATTGGCGGGAGTTGCAGATACGCAGTATTTT. It encodes CASSQLAGVADTQYF.

To note about this clonotype: A much larger clone differs from this one at a single base, so this may be a read error. This chain joins TRBV7-9 and TRBJ1-4; TRBD1 is a possible D gene (5 bases). Germline CDR1 is SEHNR and CDR2 is FQNEAQ (reference sequence). This CDR3 has 18 amino acids. Trimming pared 4 bases from V and 8 bases from J, leaving 26 bases between. This CDR3 reads CASSSPAVSAGGEEKLFF. The CDR3 DNA reads as TGTGCCAGCAGCTCCCCCGCGGTTTCAGCGGGGGGGGAGGAAAAACTGTTTTTT.

The V call is TRBV6-2 or TRBV6-3, the J call TRBJ1-5, with TRBD1 as a possible D gene (5 bases). The ends were cut back, 6 bases at V and 0 bases at J, with 12 bases in the middle. This CDR3 region has 15 residues. Per germline, CDR1 MNHEY and CDR2 SVGEGT. The DNA for the CDR3 is TGTGCCAGCAGAGGGGCGATTTATAGCAATCAGCCCCAGCATTTT. Amino acid sequence: CASRGAIYSNQPQHF.

This clonotype was counted only a few times. The chain couples TRBV27 to TRBJ2-7; 7 bases are a match to TRBD2. V trimming: 2 bases; J trimming: 6 bases; junction bases outside the gene matches: 7. Germline values: CDR1 MNHEY, CDR2 SMNVEV (reference sequence). This CDR3 has 14 amino acids. The CDR3: CASSLIGRTSEQYF. The CDR3 coding sequence is TGTGCCAGCAGTTTAATCGGGAGGACGTCCGAGCAGTACTTC.

The V gene is TRBV12-3 or TRBV12-4, the J gene TRBJ1-6; no clear D gene. V gave up 5 bases and J gave up 10 bases, with 6 bases separating them. The CDR3 spans 11 residues. The CDR3 DNA reads as TGTGCCAGCAGTCCTGGGTCACCCCTCCACTTT. Encoded protein: CASSPGSPLHF.

As for this clonotype: A much larger clone lies a single base off, so this may be a read error. V usage is TRBV2 and J usage is TRBJ2-3; 10 bases fit TRBD2. This CDR3 spans 19 amino acids. The germline CDR1 and CDR2 sequences are SNHLY and FYNNEI. The CDR3 nucleotides are TGTACCAGCAGTGAAGCGGGGCCCGGGGTAGCGGGAGGCCTTGATACGCAGTATTTT. It yields the protein CTSSEAGPGVAGGLDTQYF.

In this sample, this clonotype turned up many times. The V gene is TRBV7-6, the J gene TRBJ2-1; 11 positions agree with TRBD1. The V gene's germline CDR1 is SGHVS and CDR2 FNYEAQ. This CDR3 comprises 16 residues. Trimming removed 4 bases from V and 8 bases from J; junction bases left unmatched: 10. DNA for the CDR3: TGTGCCAGCAGCTCCCACTGGACAGGGGGCAGGGATGAGCAGTTCTTC. Translated, it gives CASSSHWTGGRDEQFF.

Details on this clonotype: Being one base from a much bigger clone, this may be a read error. This CDR3 fails to terminate in the conserved phenylalanine or tryptophan, so it likely reflects a read error. The chain joins TRBV6-5 to TRBJ2-7; 7 bases are a match to TRBD1. Germline CDR1 is MNHEY and CDR2 is SVGAGI. The CDR3 extends over 15 amino acids. The ends lost 6 bases at V and 5 bases at J; junction bases unmatched: 13. This CDR3 is CASSRWGQSPHEQYL. CDR3 bases: TGTGCCAGCAGCCGATGGGGACAGTCGCCCCACGAGCAGTACTTA.

This sequence joins TRBV6-2 or TRBV6-3 and TRBJ2-2, with TRBD2 matching over 10 bases. The length of the CDR3 is 18 residues. Germline V gene lookup returns CDR1 MNHEY and CDR2 SVGEGT. Trimming took 8 bases from V and 5 from J; bases not matched to a gene: 17. The CDR3 DNA is TGTGCCAGCGAATCTACCCAATTAAGGACTAGCGGTACCGGGGAGCTGTTTTTT. It translates to CASESTQLRTSGTGELFF.

The chain links TRBV29-1 to TRBJ2-7; 8 nucleotides agree with TRBD1. CDR3 length: 13 residues. Trimming took 6 bases from V and 4 from J; bases not matched to a gene: 8. The germline CDR1 and CDR2 sequences are SQVTM and ANQGSEA. In DNA form, the CDR3 reads TGCAGCGTATTGACAGGGGTTGGGTACGAGCAGTACTTC. The encoded protein is CSVLTGVGYEQYF.

This chain joins TRBV20-1 and TRBJ2-7; tentative D call: TRBD1 (6 bases). Per germline, CDR1 DFQATT and CDR2 SNEGSKA (reference sequence). V was clipped by 7 bases and J by 5 bases, with 21 bases between them. The CDR3 loop spans 14 amino acids. In DNA, the CDR3 is TGCAGTGTCCCCGGGATAGGGGGTTGGGACGAGCAGTACTTC. This encodes CSVPGIGGWDEQYF.